The 10 T cell receptor beta chains listed next were all sequenced from one sample in a study of OX40 agonist ivuxolimab in advanced cancers. Sequencing was performed with immunoSEQ multiplex PCR; in TCRdb, only in-frame clones are kept and a portion is missing. Here the sample spans around 26,000 clones, around 85% being singletons. This specimen was CD4+ or CD8+ T cells sorted from blood, taken in a trial of the OX40 agonist ivuxolimab. Receptors were obtained from an adult with an advanced solid tumor such as melanoma, head and neck, liver or kidney cancer.

This rearrangement joins TRBV6-4 to TRBJ2-7, with 9 bases matching TRBD1. Germline CDR1 and CDR2: MRHNA and SNTAGT. Trimming took 3 bases from V and 5 from J; bases not matched to a gene: 8. The CDR3 extends over 15 amino acids. CDR3 protein: CASSEVGQGVNEQYF. In nucleotides, the CDR3 is TGTGCCAGCAGTGAAGTGGGACAGGGTGTAAACGAGCAGTACTTC.

This chain connects TRBV29-1 to TRBJ1-2; TRBD1 matches 7 bases. The CDR3 extends over 12 amino acids. CDR1 SQVTM and CDR2 ANQGSEA come from the germline V gene. The junction had 7 bases not matched to a gene; V was cut back by 6 bases and J by 6 bases. The CDR3 loop is CSVPGTANGYTF. DNA for the CDR3: TGCAGCGTCCCCGGGACAGCTAATGGCTACACCTTC.

The chain uses TRBV4-1 and TRBJ1-5; D might be TRBD1 (6 bases). The CDR3 totals 17 residues. Germline V gives CDR1 MGHRA, CDR2 YSYEKL. Trimming stripped 1 base from V and 5 bases from J, with 18 bases between. CDR3 region: CASSQVWGGAGDQPQHF. CDR3 sequence (DNA): TGCGCCAGCAGCCAAGTTTGGGGAGGGGCAGGGGATCAGCCCCAGCATTTT.

The CDR3, as DNA: TGCGCCAGCAGCCAAGAAGACTACTACAATGAGCAGTTCTTC. The encoded protein is CASSQEDYYNEQFF. The chain recombines TRBV4-3 with TRBJ2-1; weak D call: TRBD2 (5 bases). Germline lookup yields CDR1 LGHNA and CDR2 YSLEER. Trimming removed 0 bases from V and 3 bases from J, with 6 bases in between. The CDR3 length is 14 residues.

The chain recombines TRBV5-6 with TRBJ2-1; tentative D call: TRBD2 (6 bases). The CDR3 is made up of 13 amino acids. Germline CDR1 reads SGHDT; CDR2 reads YYEEEE. Deletions cut 5 bases from V and 6 bases from J, with 12 bases between. DNA of the CDR3: TGTGCCAGCAGTCCGGGGGAAAGCAATGAGCAGTTCTTC. Its translation is CASSPGESNEQFF.

V usage is TRBV5-1 and J usage is TRBJ2-7; the D gene could be TRBD1 or TRBD2 (5 bases each). The CDR3 consists of 14 residues. CDR1 is SGHRS, CDR2 YFSETQ, per germline. The V gene lost 0 bases and the J gene lost 0 bases, with 7 bases spanning the gap. The CDR3 spells CASSLDGASYEQYF. The CDR3 region has the DNA TGCGCCAGCAGCTTGGACGGGGCCTCCTACGAGCAGTACTTC.

This clone was picked up a small number of times. This chain links TRBV4-2 with TRBJ1-2; D remains ambiguous. Germline assignment: CDR1 LGHNA and CDR2 YNFKEQ. This CDR3 contains 13 residues. Trimming took off 1 base at V and 5 bases at J, with 8 bases between the two ends. The CDR3 nucleotides are TGTGCCAGCAGCCAAGGTTCTTCATATGGCTACACCTTC. It specifies CASSQGSSYGYTF.

The chain joins TRBV7-9 to TRBJ2-1; D call uncertain. Deletions cut 1 base from V and 10 bases from J, with 11 bases between. Germline CDR1 SEHNR, CDR2 FQNEAQ (reference sequence). The length of the CDR3 is 13 residues. The CDR3 protein is CASSLVGYGEQFF. In DNA form, the CDR3 reads TGTGCCAGCAGCTTAGTAGGCTATGGGGAGCAGTTCTTC. The full variable domain, in which reference TRBV7-9 and TRBJ2-1 provide the parts outside the CDR3, is DTGVSQNPRHKITKRGQNVTFRCDPISEHNRLYWYRQTLGQGPEFLTYFQNEAQLEKSRLLSDRFSAERPKGSFSTLEIQRTEQGDSAMYLCASSLVGYGEQFFGPGTRLTVL.

The V gene is TRBV19, the J gene TRBJ2-3; the match to TRBD1 covers 7 bases. The V gene's germline CDR1 is LNHDA and CDR2 SQIVND (reference sequence). CDR3 length: 16 amino acids. Germline trimming cut 5 bases from V and 0 bases from J; bases unmatched to any gene: 8. CDR3 DNA: TGTGCCAGTAGTCCGTCGGACAGGCTTAGCACAGATACGCAGTATTTT. It encodes CASSPSDRLSTDTQYF. Using reference TRBV19 and TRBJ2-3 for the parts outside the CDR3, the full variable domain is DGGITQSPKYLFRKEGQNVTLSCEQNLNHDAMYWYRQDPGQGLRLIYYSQIVNDFQKGDIAEGYSVSREKKESFPLTVTSAQKNPTAFYLCASSPSDRLSTDTQYFGPGTRLTVL.

This clone was counted a few times. The chain has TRBV4-1 and TRBJ2-3; 9 nucleotides match TRBD2. Germline loops: CDR1 MGHRA, CDR2 YSYEKL. Losses at the gene ends were 2 bases for V and 5 bases for J; bases not matched to a gene: 17. The CDR3 contains 19 residues. The CDR3 DNA follows: TGCGCCAGCAGCCAATCCCCCACTATAGCGGGAGAGGGCAAAGATACGCAGTATTTT. As protein: CASSQSPTIAGEGKDTQYF.